This TCR beta chain was retrieved from a study of cytomegalovirus exposure and HLA in healthy donors. The CDR3 has 14 residues. CDR1 and CDR2 (germline): SNHLY, FYNNEI. PCR employed 60 Vbeta and 13 Jbeta primers. Clones were read by immunoSEQ multiplex PCR, and TCRdb kept only the in-frame ones, dropping some. The sample carries about 150,000 clones, 65% to 85% recorded once. The rearrangement joins TRBV2 to TRBJ2-5; D is perhaps TRBD2 (7 bases). Gene TRBJ2-7 matches the end of the DNA better, so the J call may be wrong. What was sequenced was PBMCs. The sequence derives from a man aged 25-40 years in good health and CMV-seronegative. The CDR3, as DNA: TGTGCCAGCAGTGGTTTAGGGGGGGATAACGAGCAGTACTTC. This codes for CASSGLGGDNEQYF.